This TCR beta chain was profiled in a study of cytomegalovirus exposure and HLA in healthy donors. Whole-study findings and limits: There were about 160 TCR beta chains listed as cytomegalovirus-associated. A later analysis found that most CMV-associated TCR beta chains appeared HLA-restricted. Prior analysis indicated that the majority of TCR beta V segments exhibited productivity approximately 90% or approximately 30% of the time.

Notes on this clone: Its matching antigen is unknown.

Germline values: CDR1 MGHRA, CDR2 YSYEKL. Trimming stripped 1 base from V and 3 bases from J, with 16 bases between. The CDR3 is made up of 17 amino acids. PCR used 60 Vbeta primers and 13 Jbeta primers. TCRdb's table, derived via immunoSEQ multiplex PCR, lists solely in-frame clones and lacks some. Of fewer than 200,000 clones in the sample, around 86% were seen once. Donors counted as nominally healthy when sampled, yet unrecorded immune exposures were likely. This TCR derives from a male donor in good health and CMV-seronegative. The sample comprised PBMCs. The chain is built from TRBV4-1 and TRBJ1-3; TRBD1 is a possible D gene (5 bases). The CDR3 region is CASSQGGGKTVGNTIYF. For the CDR3, the DNA is TGCGCCAGCAGCCAAGGGGGGGGGAAAACGGTTGGAAACACCATATATTTT.